The 20 T cell receptor beta chains given below trace back to one sample, sequenced in a study of beta chain features in type 1 diabetes. Findings and caveats of the study: Moderate yet significant TCRB CDR3 shortening was seen in Type 1 diabetes patients in all four CD4+ subsets.

The isolated RNA, all of it, was reverse transcribed, so expressed TCRB transcripts were what got sequenced. This table comes from immunoSEQ multiplex PCR, and its TCRdb copy is limited to in-frame clones, with some not included. The table lists under 350,000 clones, about 13% of them singletons. These receptors' antigens are unknown. The sequenced sample consisted of naive CD4+ T cells from blood. These receptor sequences come from a man aged 30 to 39 with type 1 diabetes.

This clone has just a few counts. The chain links TRBV29-1 to TRBJ2-3; TRBD2 matches at 7 bases. With V trimmed by 5 bases and J by 6 bases, 11 bases remained unmatched. The CDR3 covers 14 residues. Germline V gene data show CDR1 as SQVTM and CDR2 as ANQGSEA. The chain's CDR3 is CSVWRGSGSDTQYF. The CDR3 DNA follows: TGCAGCGTTTGGCGGGGGTCCGGCTCGGATACGCAGTATTTT.

J is TRBJ2-7 and V is TRBV29-1; TRBD1 is a possible D gene (6 bases). The CDR3 has 15 amino acids. V shed 7 bases and J shed 4 bases, with 23 bases lying between them. The germline V gene encodes CDR1 SQVTM and CDR2 ANQGSEA. DNA for the CDR3: TGCAGCGCCGGAACGACTCAGGGGCAAAATTACGAGCAGTACTTC. It codes for CSAGTTQGQNYEQYF.

This chain joins TRBV7-9 and TRBJ2-2; 9 nucleotides align to TRBD1. This CDR3 region has 16 residues. The trim removed 3 bases at V and 2 bases at J, leaving 4 bases unmatched. Looked up from germline, CDR1 is SEHNR and CDR2 is FQNEAQ (reference sequence). CDR3 sequence reads: CASSFRDRENTGELFF. The CDR3 DNA follows: TGTGCCAGCAGCTTTCGGGACAGGGAAAACACCGGGGAGCTGTTTTTT. Using reference TRBV7-9 and TRBJ2-2 for the parts outside the CDR3, the full variable domain is DTGVSQNPRHKITKRGQNVTFRCDPISEHNRLYWYRQTLGQGPEFLTYFQNEAQLEKSRLLSDRFSAERPKGSFSTLEIQRTEQGDSAMYLCASSFRDRENTGELFFGEGSRLTVL.

This clone was counted between two and nine times. This chain links TRBV5-6 with TRBJ2-1; 7 nucleotides agree with TRBD1. CDR1 is SGHDT and CDR2 is YYEEEE in the germline V gene. CDR3 length: 15 residues. The junction had 8 bases not matched to a gene; V was cut back by 4 bases and J by 4 bases. CDR3: CASSLAGTEYNEQFF. DNA of the CDR3: TGTGCCAGCAGCCTTGCCGGGACAGAGTACAATGAGCAGTTCTTC.

This clone was seen only a few times. This chain uses TRBV10-3 with TRBJ2-1, with 7 bases matching TRBD1. From germline, CDR1 is ENHRY and CDR2 SYGVKD. This CDR3 has 13 residues. The V segment lost 11 bases and the J segment 5 bases; nucleotides outside the gene matches: 9. The CDR3, as DNA: TGTGCCGCCAGGGACAGCGTCGACAATGAGCAGTTCTTC. It is translated as CAARDSVDNEQFF.

The chain recombines TRBV29-1 with TRBJ1-1; possible D gene TRBD1, 6 bases. V was trimmed by 1 base and J by 4 bases, leaving 13 bases between them. This CDR3 has 14 residues. The germline V gene encodes CDR1 SQVTM and CDR2 ANQGSEA. DNA for the CDR3: TGCAGCGTTGAAGCCCAAACAGGGACCACTGAAGCTTTCTTT. It specifies CSVEAQTGTTEAFF. The full variable domain, its missing parts supplied by reference TRBV29-1 and TRBJ1-1, is SAVISQKPSRDICQRGTSLTIQCQVDSQVTMMFWYRQQPGQSLTLIATANQGSEATYESGFVIDKFPISRPNLTFSTLTVSNMSPEDSSIYLCSVEAQTGTTEAFFGQGTRLTVV.

This CDR3 is CASSSSPADTQYF. CDR3 DNA: TGTGCCAGCAGCTCCTCCCCGGCAGATACGCAGTATTTT. J is TRBJ2-3 and V is TRBV7-2; D is unclear. This CDR3 region has 13 residues. Trimming removed 4 bases at V and 4 bases at J, with 9 bases between. The germline V gene has CDR1 SGHTA and CDR2 FQGNSA.

This rearrangement joins TRBV14 to TRBJ1-2; 8 nucleotides agree with TRBD1. The CDR3 totals 15 residues. Germline CDR1 SGHDN, CDR2 FVKESK. Trimming took 3 bases from V and 5 from J; bases not matched to a gene: 8. The CDR3 DNA follows: TGTGCCAGCAGCCAGCAGGACAGGGTTGGTTATGGCTACACCTTC. This gives the protein CASSQQDRVGYGYTF. Together with reference TRBV14 and TRBJ1-2, the CDR3 gives the full variable domain: EAGVTQFPSHSVIEKGQTVTLRCDPISGHDNLYWYRRVMGKEIKFLLHFVKESKQDESGMPNNRFLAERTGGTYSTLKVQPAELEDSGVYFCASSQQDRVGYGYTFGSGTRLTVV.

This clone appeared a few times. V usage is TRBV7-2 and J usage is TRBJ2-5; 7 bases are shared with TRBD1. The CDR3 sequence is 14 residues long. In germline, CDR1 is SGHTA, CDR2 FQGNSA. V trimming: 5 bases; J trimming: 1 base; junction bases outside the gene matches: 4. The CDR3 DNA is TGTGCCAGCAGCATACAGGGGAGCCAAGAGACCCAGTACTTC. Its protein product is CASSIQGSQETQYF.

This clone was recorded a few times. The chain links TRBV6-1 to TRBJ2-1; TRBD1 matches at 7 bases. The CDR3 consists of 15 residues. CDR1 is MNHNS, CDR2 SASEGT, per germline. V shed 5 bases and J 5 bases; nucleotides not matched to a gene: 9. CDR3 sequence reads: CASSLQGQFDNEQFF. The CDR3 coding sequence is TGTGCCAGCAGTCTACAGGGGCAATTTGACAATGAGCAGTTCTTC.

This clone appeared a few times. This chain joins TRBV2 and TRBJ2-5, with D possibly TRBD2 on 5 matching bases. Between the trimmed V and J ends, which lost 6 bases and 4 bases, there was a span of 15 bases. The CDR3 is 14 amino acids. From germline, CDR1 is SNHLY and CDR2 FYNNEI. The CDR3 DNA sequence: TGTGCCAGCAGCGTGCGGCGAGGGCCAGAGACCCAGTACTTC. Its protein product is CASSVRRGPETQYF.

This clone was observed a few times. The chain has TRBV29-1 and TRBJ2-1; 9 positions match TRBD1. The CDR3 loop spans 16 amino acids. V shed 7 bases, J shed 0 bases, and the junction held 10 bases outside the gene matches. Germline V gives CDR1 SQVTM, CDR2 ANQGSEA. CDR3 nucleotides: TGCAGCGCGGGGCGGTGGGGACAGGGCTCCTACAATGAGCAGTTCTTC. Encoded protein: CSAGRWGQGSYNEQFF.

The chain joins TRBV9 to TRBJ2-3; D possibly corresponds to TRBD1 (6 bases). With 3 bases removed from V and 1 base from J, the gap between germline ends came to 9 bases. CDR1 is SGDLS, CDR2 YYNGEE, per germline. The CDR3 covers 14 residues. CDR3 region: CASSGRQGTDTQYF. The CDR3 coding sequence is TGTGCCAGCAGCGGTAGACAGGGCACAGATACGCAGTATTTT.

The V call is TRBV18, the J call TRBJ1-5, with D maybe TRBD1 (6 bases). The CDR3 is made up of 14 amino acids. V was cut by 3 bases and J by 4 bases, with 10 bases left in between. Germline-derived CDR1 and CDR2 are KGHSH and LQKENI. The CDR3 loop reads CASSPRDKNQPQHF. CDR3 coding DNA: TGTGCCAGCTCACCCCGGGACAAAAATCAGCCCCAGCATTTT.

This clone was counted between two and nine times. The chain recombines TRBV7-2 with TRBJ1-2; the D is unclear. The CDR3 length is 16 residues. Germline CDR1 reads SGHTA; CDR2 reads FQGNSA. V was pared by 0 bases and J by 8 bases, with 19 bases between. CDR3 sequence: CASSLAGSGSFAGYTF. As DNA, the CDR3 is TGTGCCAGCAGCTTAGCAGGTTCGGGAAGTTTTGCGGGCTACACCTTC.

This clone has more than one count but fewer than ten. The V and J genes are TRBV7-6 and TRBJ2-2; 9 bases are a match to TRBD2. The germline V gene encodes CDR1 SGHVS and CDR2 FNYEAQ. The CDR3 runs 16 residues. V lost 5 bases and J lost 1; bases outside the gene matches: 5. CDR3 sequence reads: CASSPRLAENTGELFF. The CDR3, as DNA: TGTGCCAGCAGCCCTCGACTAGCGGAGAACACCGGGGAGCTGTTTTTT.

This sequence joins TRBV28 and TRBJ2-2; possibly TRBD2 for D (5 bases). Germline CDR1 reads MDHEN; CDR2 reads SYDVKM. Trimming pared 7 bases from V and 3 bases from J, leaving 21 bases between. The CDR3 has 17 residues. The CDR3, as DNA: TGTGCCAGCACCCTTTTCTATACTAGTGATGACACCGGGGAGCTGTTTTTT. Residues: CASTLFYTSDDTGELFF.

This clone has more than one count but fewer than ten. V usage is TRBV7-9 and J usage is TRBJ2-5, with TRBD1 matching over 8 bases. From germline, CDR1 is SEHNR and CDR2 FQNEAQ (reference sequence). The CDR3 runs to 15 residues. V dropped 3 bases and J dropped 5; count of bases not matched to a gene: 8. The CDR3 nucleotides are TGTGCCAGCAGCTTGGCAGGGGGCAGAAAGGAGACCCAGTACTTC. Translating it yields CASSLAGGRKETQYF. Supplemented by reference TRBV7-9 and TRBJ2-5, the full variable domain reads DTGVSQNPRHKITKRGQNVTFRCDPISEHNRLYWYRQTLGQGPEFLTYFQNEAQLEKSRLLSDRFSAERPKGSFSTLEIQRTEQGDSAMYLCASSLAGGRKETQYFGPGTRLLVL.

The rearrangement links TRBV4-1 to TRBJ2-1; 8 bases line up with TRBD2. V shed 2 bases, J shed 0 bases, and the junction held 3 bases outside the gene matches. Germline CDR1 and CDR2: MGHRA and YSYEKL. This CDR3 contains 16 residues. CDR3 bases: TGCGCCAGCAGCCAATTAAGCGGGAGCTCCTACAATGAGCAGTTCTTC. This codes for CASSQLSGSSYNEQFF.

The chain employs TRBV7-3 and TRBJ1-1; D is unclear. Trimming stripped 5 bases from V and 0 bases from J, with 7 bases between. Germline V gene sequence: CDR1 SGHTA, CDR2 FQGTGA. The length of the CDR3 is 13 residues. CDR3 coding DNA: TGTGCCAGCAGCCAAAATGTGAACACTGAAGCTTTCTTT. It specifies CASSQNVNTEAFF.